Listed below are T cell receptor beta chains from one sample, sequenced in a study of metastatic and nonmetastatic thyroid tumors. TCRdb reanalyzed the PCR reads via MiXCR. The data hold around 19,000 clones, with over 9% observed a single time. Sequencing used blood. The origin of the receptors is a female donor with papillary thyroid cancer or a benign thyroid nodule (not recorded which). Some clones in this sample may be carry-over from other donors' samples. Each CDR3 is given with its conserved first and last residue. The D gene is left open where the match is weak. Only part of the rows carry a size: once, few, many, or a class if the clone is expanded.

j_call v_call clone_size d_call cdr3_aa cdr3_nt
TRBJ2-5 TRBV20-1 - - CSAISSAGSIGETQYF TGCAGTGCTATAAGCTCAGCGGGCTCCATAGGGGAGACCCAGTACTTC
TRBJ2-2 TRBV6-2/TRBV6-3 medium-sized - CASSLDLTTGELFF TGTGCCAGCAGTCTAGACTTGACCACCGGGGAGCTGTTTTTT
TRBJ2-1 TRBV7-9 many TRBD2 CASSLPAVGLDYNEQFF TGTGCCAGCAGCTTACCGGCAGTGGGACTAGACTACAATGAGCAGTTCTTC
TRBJ2-3 TRBV6-4 many TRBD1 CASRGTAEPTDTQYF TGTGCCAGCAGGGGGACAGCTGAACCCACAGATACGCAGTATTTT
TRBJ2-5 TRBV20-1 many - CSARSQVSETQYF TGCAGTGCTAGATCGCAGGTGTCAGAGACCCAGTACTTC
TRBJ1-3 TRBV24-1 few - CATSDLNSGNTIYF TGTGCCACCAGTGATTTGAACAGTGGAAACACCATATATTTT
TRBJ2-3 TRBV7-9 many TRBD2 CASSYSGSKADTQYF TGTGCCAGCAGCTATAGCGGGAGTAAGGCAGATACGCAGTATTTT
TRBJ2-2 TRBV13 many - CASSSGAGAGELFF TGTGCCAGCAGCTCTGGTGCGGGCGCCGGGGAGCTGTTTTTT
TRBJ2-7 TRBV20-1 many TRBD2 CSVLPSGAGAHEQYF TGCAGTGTCCTACCTTCTGGAGCGGGAGCGCACGAGCAGTACTTC
TRBJ2-2 TRBV12-3/TRBV12-4 medium-sized - CASSLERDYTGELFF TGTGCCAGCAGTTTAGAACGGGACTACACCGGGGAGCTGTTTTTT
TRBJ2-2 TRBV6-4 many - CASSDGVETGELFF TGTGCCAGCAGTGATGGGGTGGAAACCGGGGAGCTGTTTTTT
TRBJ2-5 TRBV19 medium-sized - CASSPDIQETQYF TGTGCCAGTAGTCCAGACATCCAAGAGACCCAGTACTTC
TRBJ2-7 TRBV6-2/TRBV6-3 medium-sized - CASSYGESSYEQYF TGTGCCAGCAGTTACGGGGAAAGCTCCTACGAGCAGTACTTC
TRBJ1-6 TRBV28 medium-sized - CASSGGSSYNSPLHF TGTGCCAGCTCTGGCGGGAGCTCCTATAATTCACCCCTCCACTTT
TRBJ2-1 TRBV18 - TRBD2 CASSPLAGVEQFF TGTGCCAGCTCACCACTAGCGGGAGTGGAGCAGTTCTTC
TRBJ2-1 TRBV28 many TRBD1 CASSSPFGTGGRDEQFF TGTGCCAGCAGTTCTCCCTTCGGGACAGGGGGCCGGGATGAGCAGTTCTTC
TRBJ2-1 TRBV15 many TRBD1 CATSPSPAGGLYNEQFF TGTGCCACCAGCCCCTCCCCAGCAGGGGGATTATACAATGAGCAGTTCTTC
TRBJ1-6 TRBV6-1 - - CASSEANYRGPPLHF TGTGCCAGCAGCGAAGCTAATTACCGCGGGCCACCCCTCCACTTT
TRBJ2-3 TRBV7-3 - TRBD2 CASSLTGGSTDTQYF TGTGCCAGCAGCTTAACGGGAGGGAGCACAGATACGCAGTATTTT
TRBJ2-5 TRBV20-1 many TRBD1 CSAVDRAETQYF TGCAGTGCTGTCGACAGGGCCGAGACCCAGTACTTC
TRBJ2-1 TRBV6-2/TRBV6-3 medium-sized TRBD2 CASSFTTSGILGFF TGTGCCAGCAGTTTCACGACTAGCGGGATTTTGGGGTTCTTC
TRBJ2-3 TRBV7-6 many TRBD2 CASSLVLQGLAGGRDTQYF TGTGCTAGCAGCTTAGTTCTACAGGGACTAGCGGGGGGAAGGGATACGCAGTATTTT
TRBJ2-2 TRBV6-1 few - CASSEGHRESGELFF TGTGCCAGCAGTGAAGGACATAGGGAATCCGGGGAGCTGTTTTTT
TRBJ2-7 TRBV25-1 medium-sized TRBD1 CASSEWDRGYEQYF TGTGCCAGCAGTGAATGGGACAGGGGATACGAGCAGTACTTC
TRBJ1-1 TRBV12-3/TRBV12-4 many TRBD1 CASSHRQGYSSEAFF TGTGCCAGCAGCCATAGACAGGGATATTCGTCTGAAGCTTTCTTT
TRBJ1-5 TRBV30 many - CACGGRNQPQHF TGTGCCTGCGGAGGACGCAATCAGCCCCAGCATTTT
TRBJ1-4 TRBV4-1 many - CASSHPYEKLFF TGCGCCAGCAGCCACCCCTATGAAAAACTGTTTTTT
TRBJ1-5 TRBV2 many TRBD1 CASSAGQGNLYQPQHF TGTGCCAGCAGTGCAGGACAGGGAAACCTCTATCAGCCCCAGCATTTT
TRBJ2-2 TRBV6-1 many - CASSYTLTGSTGELFF TGTGCCAGCAGTTATACCCTGACTGGCTCCACCGGGGAGCTGTTTTTT
TRBJ2-7 TRBV20-1 - TRBD2 CSAREGSGRNEQYF TGCAGTGCTAGAGAAGGTAGCGGGAGGAACGAGCAGTACTTC
TRBJ2-5 TRBV27 medium-sized - CASSSLEGAETQYF TGTGCCAGCAGTTCCCTTGAGGGTGCAGAGACCCAGTACTTC
TRBJ1-3 TRBV6-1 medium-sized - CASSEDSSGNTIYF TGTGCCAGCAGTGAGGACAGCTCTGGAAACACCATATATTTT
TRBJ2-1 TRBV12-3/TRBV12-4 many TRBD1 CASSLGQNSYNEQFF TGTGCCAGCAGTTTGGGACAGAACTCCTACAATGAGCAGTTCTTC
TRBJ2-7 TRBV20-1 many TRBD1 CSALGQGFSHEQYF TGCAGTGCTTTAGGACAGGGTTTTTCCCACGAGCAGTACTTC
TRBJ2-7 TRBV6-1 few TRBD2 CASSLIGGGGNHYEQYF TGTGCCAGCAGTTTGATCGGGGGGGGAGGAAATCACTACGAGCAGTACTTC
TRBJ2-2 TRBV11-2 many - CASSSLRGRGELFF TGTGCCAGCAGCTCGCTCCGGGGTAGGGGGGAGCTGTTTTTT
TRBJ2-3 TRBV18 - - CASSPQTTDTQYF TGTGCCAGCTCACCTCAAACCACAGATACGCAGTATTTT
TRBJ2-7 TRBV30 many TRBD2 CAWSGGLERYEQYF TGTGCCTGGAGCGGCGGACTAGAGAGATACGAGCAGTACTTC
TRBJ2-7 TRBV12-3/TRBV12-4 - - CASSFGGSLYEQYF TGTGCCAGCAGTTTTGGGGGAAGTCTGTACGAGCAGTACTTC
TRBJ2-1 TRBV12-3/TRBV12-4 few - CASSSGGEQFF TGTGCCAGCAGTTCGGGTGGTGAGCAGTTCTTC
TRBJ1-6 TRBV2 many TRBD1 CASSEIGTGDYNSPLHF TGTGCCAGCAGTGAAATAGGGACAGGGGACTATAATTCACCCCTCCACTTT
TRBJ2-7 TRBV4-3 many TRBD2 CASSQDRDSGILSEQYF TGCGCCAGCAGCCAAGATCGGGATAGCGGGATATTGTCCGAGCAGTACTTC
TRBJ2-2 TRBV24-1 many - CATSDSFFPDSGELFF TGTGCCACCAGTGATTCATTTTTCCCAGACTCCGGGGAGCTGTTTTTT
TRBJ2-7 TRBV4-1 many - CASSPGGENYEQYF TGCGCCAGCAGCCCAGGGGGGGAAAATTACGAGCAGTACTTC
TRBJ2-5 TRBV24-1 many - CATSNPGKTQYF TGTGCCACCTCAAACCCCGGGAAGACCCAGTACTTC
TRBJ2-4 TRBV6-1 many - CASSRDNIQYF TGTGCCAGCAGTAGGGATAACATTCAGTACTTC
TRBJ2-3 TRBV4-1 many TRBD2 CASSQSGVAGNTDTQYF TGCGCCAGCAGCCAGTCGGGAGTAGCGGGAAACACAGATACGCAGTATTTT
TRBJ2-3 TRBV4-2 - TRBD2 CASSQASGSGGYSTDTQYF TGTGCCAGCAGCCAAGCTTCGGGTAGCGGGGGGTATAGCACAGATACGCAGTATTTT
TRBJ2-4 TRBV6-2/TRBV6-3 many - CASALSGTPIQYF TGTGCCAGCGCACTGTCAGGGACACCGATTCAGTACTTC
TRBJ1-2 TRBV5-1 many TRBD1 CASSKILTGPANYGYTF TGCGCCAGCAGCAAGATTCTGACAGGGCCGGCTAACTATGGCTACACCTTC
TRBJ2-7 TRBV7-9 many - CASSFYNYEQYF TGTGCCAGCAGCTTTTATAACTACGAGCAGTACTTC
TRBJ2-5 TRBV18 many - CASSPRTARETQYF TGTGCCAGCTCACCACGGACAGCCCGGGAGACCCAGTACTTC
TRBJ2-7 TRBV6-5 many - CASSYSRGAGVREQYF TGTGCCAGCAGTTATTCTCGGGGGGCAGGGGTTAGGGAGCAGTACTTC